The 7 T cell receptor beta chains below all came from one sample that was sequenced in a study of early T cells in non-severe SARS-CoV-2 infection. TCRdb re-called the 5' RACE reads through MiXCR, storing one row per CDR3 protein. The table records 25,000 to 30,000 distinct CDR3 sequences, approximately 4% of them present only once. The sample consisted of whole blood. The receptors derive from an adult who was a healthcare worker with PCR-confirmed SARS-CoV-2 infection or an uninfected control (not recorded which).

The CDR3 sequence: CASSPPAPLSYEQYF. The CDR3 DNA reads as TGTGCCAGCTCACCACCGGCTCCCCTCTCCTACGAGCAGTACTTC. The chain uses TRBV18 and TRBJ2-7; no definite D call. CDR3 size: 15 residues. Germline V gives CDR1 KGHSH, CDR2 LQKENI. V lost 0 bases and J 0 bases, leaving 9 bases between the germline ends.

This clonotype has at least ten counts. V gene TRBV5-4 combines with J gene TRBJ2-7; TRBD2 aligns across 12 bases. The CDR3 runs 18 residues. V lost 4 bases and J lost 0; bases outside the gene matches: 11. The V gene's germline CDR1 is SGHNT and CDR2 YYREEE (reference sequence). CDR3 bases: TGTGCCAGCAGCCCAGCGCCAACGACTAGCGGGAGCTCCTACGAGCAGTACTTC. The encoded protein is CASSPAPTTSGSSYEQYF.

This clonotype was detected a few times. The chain combines TRBV5-1 with TRBJ2-2; 9 nucleotides match TRBD1. The CDR3 loop spans 15 amino acids. The germline V gene encodes CDR1 SGHRS and CDR2 YFSETQ. With V trimmed by 2 bases and J by 4 bases, 3 bases remained unmatched. The CDR3 spells CASSFGQGTTGELFF. DNA of the CDR3: TGCGCCAGCAGCTTTGGACAGGGGACCACCGGGGAGCTGTTTTTT. The full variable domain, completed using reference TRBV5-1 and TRBJ2-2, is KAGVTQTPRYLIKTRGQQVTLSCSPISGHRSVSWYQQTPGQGLQFLFEYFSETQRNKGNFPGRFSGRQFSNSRSEMNVSTLELGDSALYLCASSFGQGTTGELFFGEGSRLTVL.

This clonotype was counted ten times or more. The genes are TRBV2 and TRBJ2-1; 14 nucleotides line up with TRBD2. Trimming cost V 7 bases and J 7 bases; bases outside gene matches: 6. Germline V gene data show CDR1 as SNHLY and CDR2 as FYNNEI. The CDR3 length is 15 residues. The CDR3 nucleotides read TGTGCCAGCACCAAGACTAGCGGGGGGGCAAATGAGCAGTTCTTC. It codes for CASTKTSGGANEQFF.

Ten or more counts support this clonotype. The chain joins TRBV5-1 to TRBJ1-5; the D gene is possibly TRBD1 (6 bases). V was pared by 4 bases and J by 7 bases, with 15 bases between. CDR1 SGHRS and CDR2 YFSETQ come from the germline V gene. CDR3 length equals 14 residues. CDR3: CASSPTPGEQPQHF. The CDR3 bases are TGCGCCAGCAGCCCCACACCAGGGGAACAGCCCCAGCATTTT.

In this sample, this clonotype turned up a few times. At one end the junction does not follow the germline gene, possibly because of a read error. This sequence joins TRBV2 and TRBJ1-2; possibly TRBD1 for D (6 bases). Germline lookup yields CDR1 SNHLY and CDR2 FYNNEI. The CDR3 totals 14 residues. The DNA of the CDR3 is TGTGCCAGCAGAGAAGATCGGGGGCGGGGAGGCTACACCTTC. Residues: CASREDRGRGGYTF.

This clonotype was observed at least ten times. V is TRBV7-8 and J is TRBJ2-2; tentatively, D is TRBD2 (6 bases). The length of the CDR3 is 15 residues. The V end was cut by 5 bases, the J end by 3 bases, with 13 bases between. The germline CDR1 and CDR2 sequences are SGHVS and FQNEAQ. CDR3 DNA: TGTGCCAGCAGCCCGCCGGGGGTACACACCGGGGAGCTGTTTTTT. As protein: CASSPPGVHTGELFF.